The 20 T cell receptor beta chains given below trace back to one sample, sequenced in a study of blood T cell repertoires in COVID-19. Here immunoSEQ multiplex PCR was the method, and the copy in TCRdb shows in-frame clones only, minus some. The sample gives tens of thousands of clones, 85% to 90% of which show up once; more than 50% is in the top ten. The sample taken for sequencing was peripheral blood. These receptors were taken from a man aged 65 to 85 with acute or convalescent COVID-19.

As DNA, the CDR3 is TGCGCCAGCAGCTTAAACGGTGCAACTAATGAAAAACTGTTTTTT. Protein: CASSLNGATNEKLFF. The V and J genes are TRBV5-1 and TRBJ1-4; D not certain. Trimming left V 2 bases short and J 0 bases short, with 8 bases between. CDR1 is SGHRS, CDR2 YFSETQ, per germline. The CDR3 sequence is 15 residues long.

This chain links TRBV19 with TRBJ1-4; TRBD1 agrees at 9 bases. This CDR3 spans 16 amino acids. After removal of 6 bases from V and 10 bases from J, the junction contained 15 bases not matched to a gene. Germline-derived CDR1 and CDR2 are LNHDA and SQIVND (reference sequence). The CDR3 bases are TGTGCCAGTAGCACCAGCGACAGGGGGAGCGAGGTAAAACTGTTTTTT. It translates to CASSTSDRGSEVKLFF.

This sequence joins TRBV4-1 and TRBJ1-2; D might be TRBD1 (6 bases). The CDR3 consists of 16 residues. Germline CDR1 and CDR2: MGHRA and YSYEKL. V was cut by 0 bases and J by 8 bases, with 19 bases left in between. The CDR3 nucleotides read TGCGCCAGCAGCCAAGATCTGGGGGACACCTCGCGGGGCTACACCTTC. This encodes CASSQDLGDTSRGYTF.

CDR3 sequence reads: CASSRDRSGRNEQFF. In nucleotides, the CDR3 is TGTGCCAGCAGCCGTGACCGATCGGGTCGTAATGAGCAGTTCTTC. V is TRBV11-3 and J is TRBJ2-1, with unresolved D. V was trimmed by 5 bases and J by 7 bases, leaving 18 bases between them. Germline V lookup: CDR1 SGHNT, CDR2 YENEEA. The CDR3 runs to 15 residues.

The rearrangement joins TRBV19 to TRBJ1-5; D ambiguous. The CDR3 consists of 12 residues. Trimming took off 5 bases at V and 5 bases at J, with 7 bases between the two ends. Germline V gene lookup returns CDR1 LNHDA and CDR2 SQIVND (reference sequence). The CDR3 region is CASSRGDQPQHF. Here the CDR3 DNA reads TGTGCCAGTAGTCGGGGAGATCAGCCCCAGCATTTT.

The CDR3 nucleotides read TGTGCCAGCAGCTTAAGGAGGGTATCTGGAAACACCATATATTTT. Translation: CASSLRRVSGNTIYF. The rearrangement links TRBV7-8 to TRBJ1-3; D gene ambiguous. Looked up from germline, CDR1 is SGHVS and CDR2 is FQNEAQ. Deletions cut 2 bases from V and 1 base from J, with 9 bases between. CDR3 size: 15 residues.

The chain is built from TRBV9 and TRBJ1-3, with a tentative D call TRBD1 (5 bases). Trimming cost V 3 bases and J 2 bases, with 9 bases left between them. Germline CDR1 and CDR2: SGDLS and YYNGEE. The CDR3 loop spans 14 amino acids. The CDR3 DNA reads TGTGCCAGCAGCGCGTGGGGGGCTGGAAACACCATATATTTT. It specifies CASSAWGAGNTIYF. Looking up the rest from reference TRBV9 and TRBJ1-3 gives the full variable domain: DSGVTQTPKHLITATGQRVTLRCSPRSGDLSVYWYQQSLDQGLQFLIQYYNGEERAKGNILERFSAQQFPDLHSELNLSSLELGDSALYFCASSAWGAGNTIYFGEGSWLTVV.

V gene TRBV6-5 combines with J gene TRBJ1-4; D perhaps matches TRBD1 (5 bases). The CDR3 consists of 14 residues. Trimming cost V 6 bases and J 0 bases, with 8 bases left between them. Germline V gene sequence: CDR1 MNHEY, CDR2 SVGAGI. CDR3 DNA: TGTGCCAGCAGAGAGACAGCAACTAATGAAAAACTGTTTTTT. Amino acid sequence: CASRETATNEKLFF.

This clone has only a few counts. The chain employs TRBV19 and TRBJ2-1; no reliable D call. The CDR3 is made up of 13 amino acids. V was cut by 2 bases and J by 3 bases, with 5 bases left in between. Germline assignment: CDR1 LNHDA and CDR2 SQIVND (reference sequence). The CDR3 nucleotides read TGTGCCAGTAGTATACTAAACTACAATGAGCAGTTCTTC. Amino acid sequence: CASSILNYNEQFF.

The rearrangement links TRBV14 to TRBJ2-7; 9 nucleotides align to TRBD1. The CDR3 is made up of 13 amino acids. The germline gives CDR1 SGHDN, CDR2 FVKESK. Unmatched junction bases numbered 5, after V lost 5 bases and J lost 6 bases. The CDR3 DNA follows: TGTGCCAGCAGCAGGGACAGGGTCAGCGAGCAGTACTTC. Translation gives CASSRDRVSEQYF. Full variable domain (rest looked up from reference TRBV14 and TRBJ2-7): EAGVTQFPSHSVIEKGQTVTLRCDPISGHDNLYWYRRVMGKEIKFLLHFVKESKQDESGMPNNRFLAERTGGTYSTLKVQPAELEDSGVYFCASSRDRVSEQYFGPGTRLTVT.

The J gene is TRBJ2-7, the V gene TRBV19; 7 bases fit TRBD1. This CDR3 contains 14 residues. Trimming took 8 bases from V and 0 from J; bases not matched to a gene: 7. Germline assignment: CDR1 LNHDA and CDR2 SQIVND (reference sequence). The CDR3 region has the DNA TGTGCCAGTGAGGACAGGCGAAGCTCCTACGAGCAGTACTTC. It specifies CASEDRRSSYEQYF.

In this sample, this clone turned up a few times. This sequence joins TRBV24-1 and TRBJ2-7; D is possibly TRBD1 (6 bases). V lost 4 bases, J lost 2 bases, and 11 bases lay in between. Per germline, CDR1 KGHDR and CDR2 SFDVKD. The CDR3 runs to 14 residues. The DNA for the CDR3 is TGTGCCACCAGTGACCCGACAGGCCCCTACGAGCAGTACTTC. Encoded protein: CATSDPTGPYEQYF.

This clone was counted once. The chain carries TRBV11-2 and TRBJ1-1; D ambiguous. The CDR3 spans 14 residues. Germline V lookup: CDR1 SGHAT, CDR2 FQNNGV. V shed 1 base and J shed 5 bases, with 11 bases lying between them. CDR3 residues: CASSLAAGRTEAFF. CDR3 nucleotide sequence: TGTGCCAGCAGCTTAGCGGCGGGAAGAACTGAAGCTTTCTTT.

The chain combines TRBV2 with TRBJ1-2, with a weak D call TRBD1 (6 bases). CDR1 is SNHLY and CDR2 is FYNNEI in the germline V gene. The V end lost 5 bases, the J end lost 5 bases, and 24 bases lay between the germline ends. This CDR3 is 17 amino acids long. Here the CDR3 DNA reads TGTGCCAGCAGTCCCCTAAGGGGGTCTCTCGGAAGATATGGCTACACCTTC. Translating gives CASSPLRGSLGRYGYTF.

The chain links TRBV28 to TRBJ2-7, with TRBD1 matching 11 bases. V lost 4 bases, J lost 6 bases, and 2 bases stayed unmatched. Germline CDR1 and CDR2: MDHEN and SYDVKM. The CDR3 sequence is 13 residues long. The CDR3 DNA reads TGTGCCAGCAGTTCCGGGACAGGGGGCGAGCAGTACTTC. Residues: CASSSGTGGEQYF.

This clone was seen just once. The gene calls are TRBV7-9 and TRBJ1-1, with 8 bases matching TRBD1. The V gene's germline CDR1 is SEHNR and CDR2 FQNEAQ (reference sequence). The CDR3 sequence is 11 residues long. The V segment lost 5 bases and the J segment 10 bases; nucleotides outside the gene matches: 3. CDR3 residues: CASSATGVAFF. In nucleotides, the CDR3 is TGTGCCAGCAGCGCGACAGGGGTAGCTTTCTTT.

The rearrangement links TRBV2 to TRBJ1-5, with TRBD1 matching 11 bases. This CDR3 is 15 amino acids long. After removal of 3 bases from V and 5 bases from J, the junction contained 3 bases not matched to a gene. Germline V gives CDR1 SNHLY, CDR2 FYNNEI. The CDR3 DNA reads TGTGCCAGCAGTGAGGGACAGGGGGTGTATCAGCCCCAGCATTTT. Translating it yields CASSEGQGVYQPQHF. Drawing the rest from reference TRBV2 and TRBJ1-5, the complete variable domain is EPEVTQTPSHQVTQMGQEVILRCVPISNHLYFYWYRQILGQKVEFLVSFYNNEISEKSEIFDDQFSVERPDGSNFTLKIRSTKLEDSAMYFCASSEGQGVYQPQHFGDGTRLSIL.

V is TRBV21-1 and J is TRBJ2-2; the table's TRBD2 call for D was not verified on the DNA. TRBV21-1 is deemed a pseudogene. CDR3 length equals 15 residues. CDR3 DNA: TGTGCCAGCAGCAAACGGGGGGGCAACACCGGGGAGCTGTTTTTT. Protein product: CASSKRGGNTGELFF.

The genes are TRBV7-2 and TRBJ2-3, with D tentatively TRBD2 (6 bases). The CDR3 consists of 14 residues. Germline CDR1 is SGHTA and CDR2 is FQGNSA. V lost 5 bases, J lost 6 bases, and 15 bases lay in between. CDR3 nucleotides: TGTGCCAGCAGCGGTCAGTCAGGGAGGGATACGCAGTATTTT. Translated, it gives CASSGQSGRDTQYF.

This chain connects TRBV20-1 to TRBJ1-2; D ambiguous. V dropped 6 bases and J dropped 6 bases, with 5 bases sitting between them. The CDR3 consists of 9 residues. In germline, CDR1 is DFQATT, CDR2 SNEGSKA (reference sequence). In DNA form, the CDR3 reads TGCAGTGCCCCAGATGGCTACACCTTC. This translates into CSAPDGYTF.